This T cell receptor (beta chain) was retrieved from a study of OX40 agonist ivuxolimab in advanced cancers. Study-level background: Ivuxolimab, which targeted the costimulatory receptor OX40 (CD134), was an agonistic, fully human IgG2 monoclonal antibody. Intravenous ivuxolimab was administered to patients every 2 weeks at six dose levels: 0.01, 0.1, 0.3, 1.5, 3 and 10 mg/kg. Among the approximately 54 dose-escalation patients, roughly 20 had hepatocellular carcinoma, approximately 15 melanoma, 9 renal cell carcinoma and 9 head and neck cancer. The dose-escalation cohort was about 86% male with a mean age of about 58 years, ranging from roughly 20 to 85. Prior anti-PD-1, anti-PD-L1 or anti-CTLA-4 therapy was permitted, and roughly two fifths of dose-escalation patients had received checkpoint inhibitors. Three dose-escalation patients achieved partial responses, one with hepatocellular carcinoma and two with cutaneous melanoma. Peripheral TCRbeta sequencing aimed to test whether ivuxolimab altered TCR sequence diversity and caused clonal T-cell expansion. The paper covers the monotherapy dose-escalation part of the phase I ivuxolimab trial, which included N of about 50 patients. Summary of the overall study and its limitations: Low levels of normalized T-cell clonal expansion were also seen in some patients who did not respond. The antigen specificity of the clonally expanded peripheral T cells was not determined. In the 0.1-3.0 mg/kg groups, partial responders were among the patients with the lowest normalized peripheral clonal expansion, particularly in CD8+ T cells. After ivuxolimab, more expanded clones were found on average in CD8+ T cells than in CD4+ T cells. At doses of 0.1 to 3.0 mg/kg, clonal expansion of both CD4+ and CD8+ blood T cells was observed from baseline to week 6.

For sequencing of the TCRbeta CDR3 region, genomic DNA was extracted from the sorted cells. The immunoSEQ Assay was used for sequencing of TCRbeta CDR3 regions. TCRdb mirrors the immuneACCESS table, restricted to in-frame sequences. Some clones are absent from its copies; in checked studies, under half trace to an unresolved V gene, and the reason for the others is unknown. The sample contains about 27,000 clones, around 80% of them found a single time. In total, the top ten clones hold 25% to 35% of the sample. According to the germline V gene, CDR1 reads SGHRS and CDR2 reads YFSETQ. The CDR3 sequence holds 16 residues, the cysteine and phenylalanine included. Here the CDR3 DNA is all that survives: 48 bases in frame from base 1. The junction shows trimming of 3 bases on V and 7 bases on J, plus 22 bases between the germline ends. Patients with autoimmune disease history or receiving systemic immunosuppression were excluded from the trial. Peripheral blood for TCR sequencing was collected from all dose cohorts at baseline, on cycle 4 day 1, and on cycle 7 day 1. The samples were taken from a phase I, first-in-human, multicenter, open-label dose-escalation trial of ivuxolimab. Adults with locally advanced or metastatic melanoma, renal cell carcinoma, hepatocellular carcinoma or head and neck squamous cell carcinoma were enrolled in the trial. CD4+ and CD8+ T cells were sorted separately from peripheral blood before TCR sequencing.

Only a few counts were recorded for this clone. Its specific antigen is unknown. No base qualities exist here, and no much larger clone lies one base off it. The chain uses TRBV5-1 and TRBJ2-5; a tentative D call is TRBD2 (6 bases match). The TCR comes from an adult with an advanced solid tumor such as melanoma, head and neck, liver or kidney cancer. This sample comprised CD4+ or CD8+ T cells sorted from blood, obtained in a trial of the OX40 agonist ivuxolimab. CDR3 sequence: CASSSSQHGGTGTQYF. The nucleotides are TGCGCCAGCAGCTCGAGCCAACACGGGGGTACCGGGACCCAGTACTTC.